The 9 T cell receptor beta chains reported below all come from one sample, sequenced in a study of T cell clonotyping in hematopoietic cell transplantation. Assay used: immunoSEQ multiplex PCR; TCRdb lists only in-frame clones, some missing. The sample carries under 9,500 clones, about 75% recorded once. The material was peripheral blood mononuclear cells, obtained 180 days after allogeneic stem cell transplant. These receptors were obtained from a female patient in her forties or fifties who had an allogeneic stem cell transplant from a related donor, so the T cells may come from the graft donor. Some clones in this sample may be carry-over from other donors' samples.

The chain combines TRBV7-8 with TRBJ2-7; 11 nucleotides match TRBD1. Germline CDR1 and CDR2: SGHVS and FQNEAQ. The CDR3 sequence is 14 residues long. The J segment lost 3 bases and the V segment lost 4 bases, leaving 2 bases of the junction unmatched. The chain's CDR3 is CASSSGQGVYEQYF. Written as DNA, the CDR3 is TGTGCCAGCAGCTCGGGACAGGGGGTCTACGAGCAGTACTTC.

The V and J genes are TRBV5-1 and TRBJ2-7; 8 nucleotides line up with TRBD1. Germline loops: CDR1 SGHRS, CDR2 YFSETQ. This CDR3 contains 16 residues. After removal of 0 bases from V and 6 bases from J, the junction contained 11 bases not matched to a gene. The CDR3 bases are TGCGCCAGCAGCTTGGCTGCCGGGACAGGCAGGAGCGAGCAGTACTTC. Translating it yields CASSLAAGTGRSEQYF. Together with reference TRBV5-1 and TRBJ2-7, the CDR3 gives the full variable domain: KAGVTQTPRYLIKTRGQQVTLSCSPISGHRSVSWYQQTPGQGLQFLFEYFSETQRNKGNFPGRFSGRQFSNSRSEMNVSTLELGDSALYLCASSLAAGTGRSEQYFGPGTRLTVT.

In DNA, the CDR3 is TGTGCCAGCAGCTTAGACGGGGCCAATTCTAGGCCCCTCCACTTT. Protein: CASSLDGANSRPLHF. The chain employs TRBV7-9 and TRBJ1-6, with D possibly being TRBD1 (5 bases). V lost 1 base, J lost 13 bases, and 17 bases lay in between. CDR3 size: 15 residues. Germline CDR1 reads SEHNR; CDR2 reads FQNEAQ (reference sequence).

A few counts support this clone. This chain connects TRBV13 to TRBJ1-1; D remains unclear. V lost 1 base, J lost 4 bases, and 10 bases lay in between. Germline V gene data show CDR1 as PRHDT and CDR2 as FYEKMQ (reference sequence). This CDR3 has 14 amino acids. CDR3 residues: CASSLVIQVTEAFF. CDR3 bases: TGTGCCAGCAGCTTAGTTATACAAGTCACTGAAGCTTTCTTT.

The chain employs TRBV5-1 and TRBJ1-1, with unresolved D. V lost 2 bases to trimming and J lost 4 bases, with 12 bases between them. Germline V lookup: CDR1 SGHRS, CDR2 YFSETQ. The CDR3 runs to 14 residues. The DNA of the CDR3 is TGCGCCAGCAGCTTCGAAGGCCCGGGCACTGAAGCTTTCTTT. Amino acids: CASSFEGPGTEAFF. Looking up the rest from reference TRBV5-1 and TRBJ1-1 gives the full variable domain: KAGVTQTPRYLIKTRGQQVTLSCSPISGHRSVSWYQQTPGQGLQFLFEYFSETQRNKGNFPGRFSGRQFSNSRSEMNVSTLELGDSALYLCASSFEGPGTEAFFGQGTRLTVV.

This clone has a single count. This rearrangement joins TRBV9 to TRBJ1-1; 8 bases map to TRBD1. With V trimmed by 4 bases and J by 6 bases, 11 bases remained unmatched. The germline CDR1 and CDR2 sequences are SGDLS and YYNGEE. The CDR3 loop spans 15 amino acids. Here the CDR3 DNA reads TGTGCCAGCAGCACCCGGACAGGGAATCGGGCTGAAGCTTTCTTT. Amino acid sequence: CASSTRTGNRAEAFF. Together with reference TRBV9 and TRBJ1-1, the CDR3 gives the full variable domain: DSGVTQTPKHLITATGQRVTLRCSPRSGDLSVYWYQQSLDQGLQFLIQYYNGEERAKGNILERFSAQQFPDLHSELNLSSLELGDSALYFCASSTRTGNRAEAFFGQGTRLTVV.

CDR3 in amino acids: CAWIPTGADYGYTF. DNA of the CDR3: TGTGCCTGGATCCCAACGGGAGCGGACTATGGCTACACCTTC. V usage is TRBV30 and J usage is TRBJ1-2; no firm D call. Trimming cost V 4 bases and J 3 bases, with 15 bases left between them. CDR1 GTSNPN and CDR2 SVGIG come from the germline V gene (reference sequence). CDR3 size: 14 residues.

This clone was detected a few times. The chain has TRBV5-4 and TRBJ1-6; D unresolved. V was pared by 4 bases and J by 9 bases, with 14 bases between. Germline assignment: CDR1 SGHNT and CDR2 YYREEE (reference sequence). This CDR3 is 14 amino acids long. CDR3 sequence: CASSPGKAGSPLHF. The CDR3 DNA is TGTGCCAGCAGCCCAGGAAAGGCTGGTTCACCCCTCCACTTT.

The chain couples TRBV10-1 to TRBJ1-1, with D possibly TRBD1 on 5 matching bases. The CDR3 is made up of 13 amino acids. V was pared by 6 bases and J by 0 bases, with 8 bases between. CDR1 WNHNN and CDR2 SYGVQD come from the germline V gene (reference sequence). DNA of the CDR3: TGCGCCAGCAGCTCACAGGTGAACACTGAAGCTTTCTTT. Translation gives CASSSQVNTEAFF.